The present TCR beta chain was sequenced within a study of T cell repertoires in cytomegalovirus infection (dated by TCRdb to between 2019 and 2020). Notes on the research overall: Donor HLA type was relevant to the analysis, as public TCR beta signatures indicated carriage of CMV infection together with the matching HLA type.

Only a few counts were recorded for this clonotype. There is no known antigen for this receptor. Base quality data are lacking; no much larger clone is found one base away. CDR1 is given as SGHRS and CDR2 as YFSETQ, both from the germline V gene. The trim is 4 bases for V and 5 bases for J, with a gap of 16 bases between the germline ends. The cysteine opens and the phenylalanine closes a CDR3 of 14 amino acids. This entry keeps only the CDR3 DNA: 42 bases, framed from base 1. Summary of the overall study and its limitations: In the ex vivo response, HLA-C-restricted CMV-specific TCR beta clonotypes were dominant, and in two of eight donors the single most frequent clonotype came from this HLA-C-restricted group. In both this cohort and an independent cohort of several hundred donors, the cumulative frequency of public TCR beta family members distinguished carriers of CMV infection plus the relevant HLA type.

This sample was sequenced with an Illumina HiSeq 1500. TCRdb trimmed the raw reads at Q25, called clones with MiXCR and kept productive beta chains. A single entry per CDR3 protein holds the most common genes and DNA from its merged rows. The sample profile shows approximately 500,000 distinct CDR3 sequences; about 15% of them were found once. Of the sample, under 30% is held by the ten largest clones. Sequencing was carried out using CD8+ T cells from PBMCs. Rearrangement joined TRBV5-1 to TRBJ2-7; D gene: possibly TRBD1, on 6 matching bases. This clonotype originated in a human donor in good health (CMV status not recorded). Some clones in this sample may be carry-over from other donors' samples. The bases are TGCGCCAGCAGCCTCGGGACACCCCTGGACGAGCAGTACTTC. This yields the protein CASSLGTPLDEQYF.